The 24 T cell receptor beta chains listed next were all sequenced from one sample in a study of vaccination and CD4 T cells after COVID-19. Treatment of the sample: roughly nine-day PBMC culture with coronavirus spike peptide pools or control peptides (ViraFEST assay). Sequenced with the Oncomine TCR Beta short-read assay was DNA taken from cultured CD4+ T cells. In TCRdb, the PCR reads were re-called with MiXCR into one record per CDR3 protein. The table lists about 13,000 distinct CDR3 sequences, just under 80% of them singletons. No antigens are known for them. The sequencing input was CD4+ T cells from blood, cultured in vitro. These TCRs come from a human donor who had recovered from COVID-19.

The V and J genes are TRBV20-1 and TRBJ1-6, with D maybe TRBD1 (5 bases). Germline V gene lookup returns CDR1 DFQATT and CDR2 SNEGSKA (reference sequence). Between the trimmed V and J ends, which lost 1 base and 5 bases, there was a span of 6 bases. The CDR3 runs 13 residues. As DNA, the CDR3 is TGCAGTGCTAGAGGCAGGGATAATTCACCCCTCCACTTT. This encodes CSARGRDNSPLHF.

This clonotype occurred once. The CDR3 here is CASSIFGGRQFF. CDR3 coding DNA: TGTGCCAGCAGTATTTTCGGGGGGCGGCAGTTCTTC. The chain links TRBV6-2 or TRBV6-3 to TRBJ2-1, with D maybe TRBD2 (7 bases). The V and J ends lost 5 bases and 12 bases respectively, with 14 bases between them. The germline V gene has CDR1 MNHEY and CDR2 SVGEGT. CDR3 length equals 12 residues.

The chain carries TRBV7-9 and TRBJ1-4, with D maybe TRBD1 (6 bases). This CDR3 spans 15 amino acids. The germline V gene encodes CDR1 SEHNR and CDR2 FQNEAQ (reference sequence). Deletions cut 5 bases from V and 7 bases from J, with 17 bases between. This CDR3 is CASSLSPGAGEKLFF. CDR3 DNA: TGTGCCAGCAGCCTCTCGCCGGGGGCCGGTGAAAAACTGTTTTTT.

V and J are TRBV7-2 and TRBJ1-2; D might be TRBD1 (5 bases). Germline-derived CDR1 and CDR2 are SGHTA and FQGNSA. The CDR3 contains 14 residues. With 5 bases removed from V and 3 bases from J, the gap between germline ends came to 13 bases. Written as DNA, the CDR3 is TGTGCCAGCAGCGGCACCGGGACGGACTATGGCTACACCTTC. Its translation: CASSGTGTDYGYTF.

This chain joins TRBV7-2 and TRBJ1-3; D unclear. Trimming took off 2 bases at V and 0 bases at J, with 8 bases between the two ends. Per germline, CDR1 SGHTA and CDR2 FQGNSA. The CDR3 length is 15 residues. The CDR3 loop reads CASSLNVNSGNTIYF. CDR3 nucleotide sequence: TGTGCCAGCAGCTTAAACGTGAACTCTGGAAACACCATATATTTT.

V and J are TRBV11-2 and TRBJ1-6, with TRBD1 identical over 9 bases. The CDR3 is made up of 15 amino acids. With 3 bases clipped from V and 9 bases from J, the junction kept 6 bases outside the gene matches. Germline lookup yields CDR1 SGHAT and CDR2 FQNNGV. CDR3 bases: TGTGCCAGCAGCTTTAGGGGACAGGGTGGTTCACCCCTCCACTTT. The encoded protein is CASSFRGQGGSPLHF.

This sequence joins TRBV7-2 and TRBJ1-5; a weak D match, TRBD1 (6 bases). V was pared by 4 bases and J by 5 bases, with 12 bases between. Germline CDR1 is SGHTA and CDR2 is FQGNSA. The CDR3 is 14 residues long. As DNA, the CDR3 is TGTGCCAGCAGCTCCCAGGGGAGTTATCAGCCCCAGCATTTT. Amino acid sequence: CASSSQGSYQPQHF. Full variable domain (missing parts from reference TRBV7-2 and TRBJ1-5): GAGVSQSPSNKVTEKGKDVELRCDPISGHTALYWYRQSLGQGLEFLIYFQGNSAPDKSGLPSDRFSAERTGGSVSTLTIQRTQQEDSAVYLCASSSQGSYQPQHFGDGTRLSIL.

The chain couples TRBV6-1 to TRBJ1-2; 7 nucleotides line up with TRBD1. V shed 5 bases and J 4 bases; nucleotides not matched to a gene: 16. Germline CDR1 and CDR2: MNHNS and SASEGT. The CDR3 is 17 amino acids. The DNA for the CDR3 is TGTGCCAGCAGTCATAGGGTCGAATGGACAGGTCGCTATGGCTACACCTTC. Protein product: CASSHRVEWTGRYGYTF.

CDR3 protein: CASPGTVPGDTQYF. The DNA for the CDR3 is TGTGCCAGCCCGGGGACGGTCCCCGGGGATACGCAGTATTTT. The chain couples TRBV28 to TRBJ2-3; tentatively, D is TRBD1 or TRBD2 (5 bases each). This CDR3 region has 14 residues. Per germline, CDR1 MDHEN and CDR2 SYDVKM. V lost 8 bases and J lost 6, with 18 bases in between.

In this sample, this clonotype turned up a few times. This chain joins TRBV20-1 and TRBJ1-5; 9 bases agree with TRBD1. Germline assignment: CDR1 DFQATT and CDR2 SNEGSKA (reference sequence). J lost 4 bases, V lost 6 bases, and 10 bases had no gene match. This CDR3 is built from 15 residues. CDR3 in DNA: TGCAGTGCCCATCTCTTAGACAGGGGGAATCAGCCCCAGCATTTT. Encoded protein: CSAHLLDRGNQPQHF.

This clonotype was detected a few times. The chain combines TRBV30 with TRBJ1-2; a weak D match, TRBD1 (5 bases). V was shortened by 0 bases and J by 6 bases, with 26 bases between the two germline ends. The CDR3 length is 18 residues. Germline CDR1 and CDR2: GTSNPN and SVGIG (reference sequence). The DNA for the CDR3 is TGTGCCTGGAGTGTACCTTTAGGGGACGACAGAATCAGGAATGGCTACACCTTC. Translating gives CAWSVPLGDDRIRNGYTF.

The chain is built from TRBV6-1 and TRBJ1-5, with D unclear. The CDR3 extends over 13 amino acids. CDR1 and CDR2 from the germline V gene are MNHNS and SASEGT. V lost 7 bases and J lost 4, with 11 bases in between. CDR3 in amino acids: CASTENGNQPQHF. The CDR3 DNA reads TGTGCCAGCACCGAAAACGGAAATCAGCCCCAGCATTTT.

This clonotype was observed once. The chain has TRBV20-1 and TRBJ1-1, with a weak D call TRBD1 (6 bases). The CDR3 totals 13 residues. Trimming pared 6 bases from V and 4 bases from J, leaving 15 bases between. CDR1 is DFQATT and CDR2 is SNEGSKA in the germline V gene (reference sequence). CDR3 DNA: TGCAGTGCACCGGGACACGTTCGCACTGAAGCTTTCTTT. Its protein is CSAPGHVRTEAFF.

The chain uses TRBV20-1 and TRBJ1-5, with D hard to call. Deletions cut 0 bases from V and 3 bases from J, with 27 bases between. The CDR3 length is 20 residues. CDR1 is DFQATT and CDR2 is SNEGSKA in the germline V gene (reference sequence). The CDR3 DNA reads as TGCAGTGCTAGAGATGACGGACTCCCAAGACGGGAGGGATTCAATCAGCCCCAGCATTTT. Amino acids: CSARDDGLPRREGFNQPQHF.

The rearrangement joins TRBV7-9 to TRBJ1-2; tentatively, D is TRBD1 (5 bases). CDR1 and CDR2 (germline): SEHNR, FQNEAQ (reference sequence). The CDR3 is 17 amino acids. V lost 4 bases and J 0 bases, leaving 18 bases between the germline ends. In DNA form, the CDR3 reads TGTGCCAGCAGCTCACAGGCCTGGGGGTTTGCTAACTATGGCTACACCTTC. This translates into CASSSQAWGFANYGYTF.

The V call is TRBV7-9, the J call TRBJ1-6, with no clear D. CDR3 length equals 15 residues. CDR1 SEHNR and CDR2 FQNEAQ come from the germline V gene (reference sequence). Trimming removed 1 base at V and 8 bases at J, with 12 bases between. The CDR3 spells CASSLVGKWDSPLHF. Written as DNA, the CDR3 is TGTGCCAGCAGCTTAGTTGGCAAATGGGATTCACCCCTCCACTTT.

The CDR3 nucleotides read TGTGCCATCACGGGGAGGCCTTTCTACGAGCAGTACTTC. Translated, it gives CAITGRPFYEQYF. V is TRBV6-2 or TRBV6-3 and J is TRBJ2-7; a weak D match, TRBD2 (6 bases). This CDR3 comprises 13 residues. Germline values: CDR1 MNHEY, CDR2 SVGEGT. The ends were cut back, 10 bases at V and 3 bases at J, with 16 bases in the middle.

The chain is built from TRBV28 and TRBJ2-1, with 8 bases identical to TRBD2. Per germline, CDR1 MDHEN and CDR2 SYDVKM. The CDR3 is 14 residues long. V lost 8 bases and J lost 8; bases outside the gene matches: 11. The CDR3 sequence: CASERSGSRDEQFF. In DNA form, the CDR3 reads TGTGCCAGCGAGCGGAGCGGGAGTCGGGATGAGCAGTTCTTC.

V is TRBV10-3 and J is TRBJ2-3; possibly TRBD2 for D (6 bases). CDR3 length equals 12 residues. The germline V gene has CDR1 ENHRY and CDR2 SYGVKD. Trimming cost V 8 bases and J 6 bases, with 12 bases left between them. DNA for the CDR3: TGTGCCATCGGGGAGGTCCCGGATACGCAGTATTTT. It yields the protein CAIGEVPDTQYF.

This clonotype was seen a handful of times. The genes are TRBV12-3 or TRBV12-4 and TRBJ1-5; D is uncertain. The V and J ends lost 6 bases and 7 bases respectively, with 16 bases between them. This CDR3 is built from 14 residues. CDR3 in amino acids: CASSPGRVQQPQHF. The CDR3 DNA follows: TGTGCCAGCAGCCCGGGGAGGGTGCAGCAGCCCCAGCATTTT.

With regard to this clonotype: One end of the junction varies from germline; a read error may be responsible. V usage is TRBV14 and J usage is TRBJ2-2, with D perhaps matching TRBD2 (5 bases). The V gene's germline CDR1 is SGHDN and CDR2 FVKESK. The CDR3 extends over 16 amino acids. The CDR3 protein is CASSRKMAVNTGKLFF. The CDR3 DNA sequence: TGTGCCAGCAGCCGGAAAATGGCGGTTAACACCGGGAAGCTGTTTTTT.

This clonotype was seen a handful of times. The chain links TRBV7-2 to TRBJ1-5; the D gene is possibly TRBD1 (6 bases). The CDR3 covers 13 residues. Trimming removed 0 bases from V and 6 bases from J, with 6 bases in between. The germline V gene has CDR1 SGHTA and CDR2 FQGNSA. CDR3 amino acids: CASSLARGQPQHF. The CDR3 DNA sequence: TGTGCCAGCAGCTTAGCCAGGGGTCAGCCCCAGCATTTT.

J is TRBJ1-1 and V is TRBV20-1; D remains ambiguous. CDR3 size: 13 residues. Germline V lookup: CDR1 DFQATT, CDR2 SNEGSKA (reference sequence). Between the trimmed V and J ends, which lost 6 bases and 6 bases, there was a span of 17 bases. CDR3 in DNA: TGCAGTGCCACCCAACGGAGGCCAGCTGAAGCTTTCTTT. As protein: CSATQRRPAEAFF.

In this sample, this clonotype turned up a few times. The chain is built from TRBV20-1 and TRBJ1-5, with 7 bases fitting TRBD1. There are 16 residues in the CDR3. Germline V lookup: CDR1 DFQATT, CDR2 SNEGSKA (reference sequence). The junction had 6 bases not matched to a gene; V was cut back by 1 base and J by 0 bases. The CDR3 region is CSARGTGLFSNQPQHF. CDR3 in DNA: TGCAGTGCTAGAGGGACAGGCTTATTTAGCAATCAGCCCCAGCATTTT.